The subject of this entry is one T cell receptor beta chain. Its matching antigen is unknown. Trimming left V 0 bases short and J 7 bases short, with 18 bases between. The CDR3 has 16 residues. Germline V CDR1 and CDR2: LGHNT, FRNRAP. These data originate in a study of graft-versus-host responses after intestinal transplantation. Study context: Induction with anti-thymocyte globulin, then tacrolimus and steroids for approximately three years, was given to all recipients. Study outcomes and limitations: Individuals carrying graft-donor T cell macrochimerism showed high graft-versus-host to host-versus-graft clonal ratios in allografts. GvH clone levels peaked in circulation, and this peak was associated with early post-transplant HvG declines.

Some clones are missing from TCRdb's copy, which holds only in-frame ones; the method was immunoSEQ multiplex PCR. The table includes some 48,000 clones, roughly 95% detected once. The specimen was unstimulated CD8+ T cells sorted from spleen or lymph node cells, collected before transplant. This receptor was obtained from a human donor who was the organ donor for an intestinal transplant. The chain couples TRBV12-5 to TRBJ1-1; D possibly corresponds to TRBD1 (5 bases). Here the CDR3 DNA reads TGTGCTAGTGGTTTGGTTCTACCCGTGGGGGATAGTGAAGCTTTCTTT. Protein: CASGLVLPVGDSEAFF.